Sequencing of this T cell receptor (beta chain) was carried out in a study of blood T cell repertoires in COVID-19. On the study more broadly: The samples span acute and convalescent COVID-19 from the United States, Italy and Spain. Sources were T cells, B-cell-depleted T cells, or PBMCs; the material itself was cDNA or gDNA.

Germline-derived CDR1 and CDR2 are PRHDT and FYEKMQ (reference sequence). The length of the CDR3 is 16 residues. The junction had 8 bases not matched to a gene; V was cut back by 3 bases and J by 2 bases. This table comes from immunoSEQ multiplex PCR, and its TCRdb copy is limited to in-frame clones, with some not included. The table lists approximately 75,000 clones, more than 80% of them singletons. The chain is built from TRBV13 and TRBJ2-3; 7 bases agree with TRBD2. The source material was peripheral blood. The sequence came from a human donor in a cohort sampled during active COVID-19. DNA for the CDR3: TGTGCCAGCAGCTTTTTGGCGGGGGAGAACACAGATACGCAGTATTTT. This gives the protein CASSFLAGENTDTQYF.